These 5 T cell receptor beta chains came from one sample sequenced in a study of cytomegalovirus exposure and HLA in healthy donors. Using immunoSEQ multiplex PCR, the repertoire was profiled, and TCRdb retains in-frame clones only, with some absent. The sample carries 150,000 to 200,000 clones, roughly 96% recorded once. The sample comprised PBMCs. The source is a woman in her late teens or twenties in good health and CMV-seronegative.

The chain uses TRBV21-1 and TRBJ1-6; TRBD1, as called in the table, went unchecked against the DNA. TRBV21-1 is a known pseudogene. This CDR3 spans 14 amino acids. The CDR3 sequence: CASSKKQGRSPLHF. The DNA for the CDR3 is TGTGCCAGCAGCAAAAAACAGGGGAGGTCACCCCTCCACTTT.

The chain is built from TRBV5-1 and TRBJ2-7; TRBD1 agrees at 8 bases. J gave up 5 bases and V 5 bases, and 9 bases lay outside the gene matches. Germline CDR1 reads SGHRS; CDR2 reads YFSETQ. There are 14 residues in the CDR3. CDR3 nucleotides: TGCGCCAGCAGTATACAGGGGGTAAGGAACGAGCAGTACTTC. Translated, it gives CASSIQGVRNEQYF.

This chain links TRBV4-2 with TRBJ2-3, with unresolved D. V lost 0 bases and J 1 base, leaving 11 bases between the germline ends. Germline V CDR1 and CDR2: LGHNA, YNFKEQ. This CDR3 region has 16 residues. In nucleotides, the CDR3 is TGTGCCAGCAGCCAAGAGAGCCTGAGTCGCACAGATACGCAGTATTTT. It codes for CASSQESLSRTDTQYF.

This chain connects TRBV10-3 to TRBJ2-1, with D perhaps matching TRBD2 (5 bases). Germline V gene sequence: CDR1 ENHRY, CDR2 SYGVKD. This CDR3 contains 14 residues. Between the trimmed V and J ends, which lost 4 bases and 6 bases, there was a span of 13 bases. Here the CDR3 reads CAISGWETSNEQFF. CDR3 nucleotide sequence: TGTGCCATCAGTGGGTGGGAGACCTCCAATGAGCAGTTCTTC.

The chain recombines TRBV6-6 with TRBJ2-1; 13 bases match TRBD2. Germline-derived CDR1 and CDR2 are MNHNY and SVGAGI (reference sequence). V lost 0 bases and J lost 7; bases outside the gene matches: 0. The CDR3 is made up of 15 amino acids. The CDR3 spells CASSYSGLAGNEQFF. The CDR3 DNA is TGTGCCAGCAGTTACTCGGGACTAGCGGGGAATGAGCAGTTCTTC.